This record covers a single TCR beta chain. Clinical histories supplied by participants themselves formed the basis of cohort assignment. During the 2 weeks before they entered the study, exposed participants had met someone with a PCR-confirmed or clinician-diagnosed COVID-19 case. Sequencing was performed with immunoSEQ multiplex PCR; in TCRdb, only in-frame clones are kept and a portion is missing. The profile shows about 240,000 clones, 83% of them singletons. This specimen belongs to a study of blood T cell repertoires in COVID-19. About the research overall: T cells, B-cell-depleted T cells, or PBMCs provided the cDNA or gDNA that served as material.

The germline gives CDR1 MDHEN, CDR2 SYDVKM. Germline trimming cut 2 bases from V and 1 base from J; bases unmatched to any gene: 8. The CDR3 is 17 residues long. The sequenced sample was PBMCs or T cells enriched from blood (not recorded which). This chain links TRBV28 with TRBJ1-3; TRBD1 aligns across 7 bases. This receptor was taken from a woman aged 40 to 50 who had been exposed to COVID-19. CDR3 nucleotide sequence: TGTGCCAGCAGTTTAGGGGCAGGGGGTTTGTCTGGAAACACCATATATTTT. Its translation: CASSLGAGGLSGNTIYF. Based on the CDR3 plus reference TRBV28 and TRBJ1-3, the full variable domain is DVKVTQSSRYLVKRTGEKVFLECVQDMDHENMFWYRQDPGLGLRLIYFSYDVKMKEKGDIPEGYSVSREKKERFSLILESASTNQTSMYLCASSLGAGGLSGNTIYFGEGSWLTVV.